The present entry profiles one T cell receptor (beta chain) with its context. The data originate from a study of blood T cell repertoires in COVID-19. Overall study context: Nucleic acid was either cDNA or gDNA, and it came from T cells, B-cell-depleted T cells, or PBMCs.

Methods used by the authors: Using reference gene primer amplification, nucleated cell counts were estimated. Assay used: immunoSEQ multiplex PCR; TCRdb lists only in-frame clones, some missing. The V and J calls and clone size are taken from that table; D and trimming were inferred from the DNA. This repertoire shows about 240,000 clones, about four fifths found once; its top ten account for 9.6%. The CDR3 covers 16 residues. The germline CDR1 and CDR2 sequences are SGDLS and YYNGEE. Germline trimming cut 3 bases from V and 2 bases from J; bases unmatched to any gene: 5. The TCR comes from a woman of 80 years or more with acute or convalescent COVID-19. This sequence joins TRBV9 and TRBJ2-5; 12 nucleotides match TRBD2. Sequenced sample: peripheral blood. CDR3 DNA: TGTGCCAGCAGCGAAACTAGCGGGGGGCCTCAAGAGACCCAGTACTTC. As protein: CASSETSGGPQETQYF.